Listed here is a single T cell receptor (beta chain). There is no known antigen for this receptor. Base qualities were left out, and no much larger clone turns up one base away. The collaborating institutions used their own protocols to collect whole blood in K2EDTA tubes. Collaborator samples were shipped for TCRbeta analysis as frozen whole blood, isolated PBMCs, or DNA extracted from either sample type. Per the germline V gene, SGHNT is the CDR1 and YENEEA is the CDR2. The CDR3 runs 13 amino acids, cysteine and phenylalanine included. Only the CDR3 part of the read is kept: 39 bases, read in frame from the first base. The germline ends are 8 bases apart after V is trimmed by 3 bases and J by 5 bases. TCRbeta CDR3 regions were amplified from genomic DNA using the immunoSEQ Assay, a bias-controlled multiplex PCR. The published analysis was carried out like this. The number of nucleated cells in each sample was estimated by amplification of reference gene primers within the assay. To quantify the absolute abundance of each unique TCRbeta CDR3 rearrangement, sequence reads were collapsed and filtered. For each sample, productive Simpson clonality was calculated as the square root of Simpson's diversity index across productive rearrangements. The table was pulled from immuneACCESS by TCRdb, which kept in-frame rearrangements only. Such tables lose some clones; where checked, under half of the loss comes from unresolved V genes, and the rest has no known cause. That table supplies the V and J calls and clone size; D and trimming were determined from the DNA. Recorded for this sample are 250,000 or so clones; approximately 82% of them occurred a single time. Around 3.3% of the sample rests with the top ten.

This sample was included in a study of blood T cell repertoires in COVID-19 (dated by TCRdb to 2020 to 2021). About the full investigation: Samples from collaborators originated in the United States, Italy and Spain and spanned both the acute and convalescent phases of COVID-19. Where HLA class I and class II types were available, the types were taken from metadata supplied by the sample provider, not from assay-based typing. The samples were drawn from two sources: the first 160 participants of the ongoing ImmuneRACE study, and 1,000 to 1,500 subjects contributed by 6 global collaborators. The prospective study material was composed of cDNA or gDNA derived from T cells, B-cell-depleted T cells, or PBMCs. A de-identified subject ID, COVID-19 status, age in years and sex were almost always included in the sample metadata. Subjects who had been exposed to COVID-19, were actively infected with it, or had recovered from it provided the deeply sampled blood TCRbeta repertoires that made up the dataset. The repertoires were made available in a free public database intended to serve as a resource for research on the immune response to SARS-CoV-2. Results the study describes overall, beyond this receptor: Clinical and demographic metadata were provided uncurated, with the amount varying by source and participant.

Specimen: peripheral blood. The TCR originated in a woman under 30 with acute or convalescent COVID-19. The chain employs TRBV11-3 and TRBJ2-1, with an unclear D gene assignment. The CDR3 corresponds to CASSFSRDNEQFF. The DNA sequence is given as TGTGCCAGCAGCTTTTCAAGAGACAATGAGCAGTTCTTC. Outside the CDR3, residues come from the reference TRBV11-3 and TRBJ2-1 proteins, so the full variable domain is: EAGVVQSPRYKIIEKKQPVAFWCNPISGHNTLYWYLQNLGQGPELLIRYENEEAVDDSQLPKDRFSAERLKGVDSTLKIQPAELGDSAVYLCASSFSRDNEQFFGPGTRLTVL.